The T cell receptor (beta chain) under discussion was sequenced for a study of T cell responses to AZD1222 COVID-19 vaccine. Study-wide results and caveats: It was only after the peak T cell response that any repertoires were sampled. Spike was spanned by vaccine-associated CD4 TCRs, with dominance at 160-218 and 743-854.

The table came from immunoSEQ multiplex PCR; TCRdb's copy has only in-frame clones and leaves some out. This table has 110,000 or so clones, about 86% appearing once. Samples with a second dose at about 4 or about 12 weeks were pooled together. A note on this clone: Its antigen is as yet unknown.

The CDR3 runs to 14 residues. V lost 4 bases and J lost 8; bases outside the gene matches: 5. Per the germline V gene, CDR1 is MGHRA and CDR2 is YSYEKL. The specimen was peripheral blood, collected 28 days after the second AZD1222 dose. The clonotype comes from an adult who received the AZD1222 COVID-19 vaccine. The genes are TRBV4-1 and TRBJ2-4; 10 bases map to TRBD2. The CDR3: CASSPAGGPDIQYF. The CDR3 DNA follows: TGCGCCAGCAGCCCAGCGGGGGGGCCGGACATTCAGTACTTC.